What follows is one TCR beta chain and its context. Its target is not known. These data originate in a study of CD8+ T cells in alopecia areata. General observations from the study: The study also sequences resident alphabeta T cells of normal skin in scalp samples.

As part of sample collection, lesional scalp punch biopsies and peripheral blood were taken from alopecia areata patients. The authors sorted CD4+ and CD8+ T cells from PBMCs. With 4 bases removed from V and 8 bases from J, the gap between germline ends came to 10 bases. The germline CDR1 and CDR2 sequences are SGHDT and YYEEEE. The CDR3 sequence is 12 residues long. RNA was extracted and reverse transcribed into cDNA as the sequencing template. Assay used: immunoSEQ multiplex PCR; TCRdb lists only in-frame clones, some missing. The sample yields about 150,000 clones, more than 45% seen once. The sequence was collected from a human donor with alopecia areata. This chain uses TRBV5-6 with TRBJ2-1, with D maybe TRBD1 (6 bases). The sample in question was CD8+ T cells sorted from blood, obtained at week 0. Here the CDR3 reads CASSPGDHEQFF. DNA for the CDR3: TGTGCCAGCAGCCCAGGGGACCATGAGCAGTTCTTC.